The 16 T cell receptor beta chains given below trace back to one sample, sequenced in a study of identical twins. TCRdb analysed the 5' RACE reads with MiXCR anew, one entry per CDR3 protein. The data show roughly 1.6 million distinct CDR3 sequences, with around 33% seen just once and 0.25% to 0.3% held by the top ten. The sample taken for sequencing was cord blood. These receptors all come from a newborn girl in good health.

V and J are TRBV20-1 and TRBJ1-2, with unresolved D. Trimming stripped 4 bases from V and 4 bases from J, with 7 bases between. The CDR3 length is 11 residues. Germline V gene sequence: CDR1 DFQATT, CDR2 SNEGSKA (reference sequence). CDR3 sequence (DNA): TGCAGTGCTAAGGGCCGCTATGGCTACACCTTC. Translation: CSAKGRYGYTF.

Only a few counts were recorded for this clonotype. The chain uses TRBV25-1 and TRBJ1-4; D remains unclear. The CDR3 has 16 residues. Deletions cut 5 bases from V and 0 bases from J, with 13 bases between. Germline loops: CDR1 MGHDK, CDR2 SYGVNS. The CDR3 region has the DNA TGTGCCAGCAGTTCCTTAGACGGACCAACTAATGAAAAACTGTTTTTT. The encoded protein is CASSSLDGPTNEKLFF.

The chain uses TRBV24-1 and TRBJ2-3; no firm D call. This CDR3 is built from 12 residues. Germline loops: CDR1 KGHDR, CDR2 SFDVKD. V gave up 9 bases and J gave up 0 bases, with 6 bases separating them. The CDR3 protein is CATGRSTDTQYF. In DNA form, the CDR3 reads TGTGCCACCGGCAGGAGCACAGATACGCAGTATTTT.

This clonotype was detected once. The chain couples TRBV7-9 to TRBJ2-3; no definite D call. The V gene lost 2 bases and the J gene lost 0 bases, with 12 bases spanning the gap. From germline, CDR1 is SEHNR and CDR2 FQNEAQ (reference sequence). The CDR3 is 16 residues long. The CDR3, as DNA: TGTGCCAGCAGCTTACTTGTCGGCTCTAGCACAGATACGCAGTATTTT. This translates into CASSLLVGSSTDTQYF.

In this sample, this clonotype turned up a few times. The chain has TRBV4-2 and TRBJ2-3; no clear D. This CDR3 is built from 14 residues. CDR1 is LGHNA, CDR2 YNFKEQ, per germline. Trimming removed 4 bases at V and 4 bases at J, with 12 bases between. Here the CDR3 DNA reads TGTGCCAGCAGCCCAGGATACGGCGCAGATACGCAGTATTTT. Residues: CASSPGYGADTQYF.

This clonotype turned up a few times. V and J are TRBV9 and TRBJ1-1, with D unclear. The V gene lost 4 bases and the J gene lost 0 bases, with 19 bases spanning the gap. The CDR3 has 17 residues. Germline CDR1 SGDLS, CDR2 YYNGEE. The CDR3 spells CASSTQGGRRMNTEAFF. Here the CDR3 DNA reads TGTGCCAGCAGCACCCAAGGAGGGCGCAGAATGAACACTGAAGCTTTCTTT.

Worth noting for this clonotype: In this CDR3 the conserved last residue, phenylalanine or tryptophan, is missing, so a read error is likely. The chain recombines TRBV6-1 with TRBJ2-2; 7 positions agree with TRBD1. Unmatched junction bases numbered 8, after V lost 4 bases and J lost 0 bases. Germline CDR1 and CDR2: MNHNS and SASEGT. This CDR3 has 17 residues. In nucleotides, the CDR3 is TGTGCCAGCAGTGGGGACAGCGAACACGCGAACACCGGGGAGCTGTTTCTT. Translation: CASSGDSEHANTGELFL.

The table lists this clonotype with a few counts. The chain employs TRBV21-1 and TRBJ2-4. TRBV21-1 is assigned pseudogene status. The CDR3 is 13 amino acids. CDR3 amino acids: CASSKGHRNIQYF. Written as DNA, the CDR3 is TGTGCCAGCAGCAAAGGGCACAGAAACATTCAGTACTTC.

The genes are TRBV5-1 and TRBJ2-3; D may match TRBD1 or TRBD2 (5 bases each). The germline gives CDR1 SGHRS, CDR2 YFSETQ. Trimming cost V 4 bases and J 6 bases, with 18 bases left between them. The CDR3 length is 15 residues. CDR3 sequence (DNA): TGCGCCAGCAGCCTCCTGGGACCAGCGGCGGATACGCAGTATTTT. It codes for CASSLLGPAADTQYF.

There are a few counts of this clonotype. This chain links TRBV12-3 or TRBV12-4 with TRBJ2-5; D gene ambiguous. V shed 4 bases and J shed 5 bases, with 11 bases lying between them. This CDR3 comprises 13 residues. The CDR3 spells CASSSDTQETQYF. In DNA form, the CDR3 reads TGTGCCAGCAGTTCTGACACCCAGGAGACCCAGTACTTC.

The chain combines TRBV6-5 with TRBJ2-5; TRBD1 matches at 7 bases. The germline V gene has CDR1 MNHEY and CDR2 SVGAGI. The length of the CDR3 is 14 residues. V was pared by 2 bases and J by 2 bases, with 2 bases of the junction left unmatched. This chain's CDR3 is CASSYDRVQETQYF. CDR3 DNA sequence: TGTGCCAGCAGTTACGACAGGGTTCAAGAGACCCAGTACTTC.

This clonotype occurred a few times. The chain links TRBV9 to TRBJ1-6; 7 bases line up with TRBD1. Looked up from germline, CDR1 is SGDLS and CDR2 is YYNGEE. V lost 3 bases, J lost 7 bases, and 7 bases stayed unmatched. The CDR3 totals 15 residues. The CDR3 bases are TGTGCCAGCAGCGCCCGACAGGGCCTCAATTCACCCCTCCACTTT. Translated: CASSARQGLNSPLHF.

The genes are TRBV4-1 and TRBJ2-3; D tentatively reads TRBD1 or TRBD2 (5 bases each). CDR1 and CDR2 from the germline V gene are MGHRA and YSYEKL. This CDR3 has 16 amino acids. V was pared by 0 bases and J by 5 bases, with 15 bases between. The CDR3 reads CASSQDGTTTIDTQYF. For the CDR3, the DNA is TGCGCCAGCAGCCAAGATGGGACCACTACCATAGATACGCAGTATTTT.

About this clonotype itself: The junction departs from the called germline gene at one end, perhaps through a read error. The chain is built from TRBV5-1 and TRBJ2-7; 8 positions agree with TRBD1. The CDR3 is 15 amino acids. CDR1 and CDR2 from the germline V gene are SGHRS and YFSETQ. The CDR3 here is CASSLAGTGGYEQSF. The CDR3 DNA reads as TGCGCCAGCAGCTTGGCCGGGACAGGTGGCTACGAGCAGTCCTTC.

In regard to this clonotype: Its ends do not fully match the called genes, so a read error is possible. J is TRBJ2-1 and V is TRBV15; 7 nucleotides match TRBD2. CDR3 length equals 16 residues. CDR1 is LNHNV, CDR2 YYDKDF, per germline (reference sequence). The CDR3 DNA reads TGTGCCACCCGCAGAGTATCGGCGGGAGCCTACAATGAGCAGTTCTTC. Translated, it gives CATRRVSAGAYNEQFF.

This clonotype was detected many times. V and J are TRBV28 and TRBJ2-5, with TRBD1 identical over 7 bases. J was trimmed by 2 bases and V by 1 base; bases with no gene match: 4. Germline CDR1 is MDHEN and CDR2 is SYDVKM. The CDR3 has 15 residues. The CDR3 protein is CASSLSGTVQETQYF. In DNA form, the CDR3 reads TGTGCCAGCAGTTTATCAGGGACAGTACAAGAGACCCAGTACTTC.